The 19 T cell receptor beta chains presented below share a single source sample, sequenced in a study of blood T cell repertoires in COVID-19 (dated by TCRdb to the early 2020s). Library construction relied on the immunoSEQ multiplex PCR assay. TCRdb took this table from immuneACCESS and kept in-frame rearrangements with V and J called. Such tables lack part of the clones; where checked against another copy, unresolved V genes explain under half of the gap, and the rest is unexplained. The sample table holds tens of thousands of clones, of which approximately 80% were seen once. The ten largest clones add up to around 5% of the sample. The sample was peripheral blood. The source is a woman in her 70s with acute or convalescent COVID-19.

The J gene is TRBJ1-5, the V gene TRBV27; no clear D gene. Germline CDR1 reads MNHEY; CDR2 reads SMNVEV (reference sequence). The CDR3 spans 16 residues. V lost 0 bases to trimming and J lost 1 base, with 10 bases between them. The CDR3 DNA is TGTGCCAGCAGTTTATCGGGGAGGTTGAGCAATCAGCCCCAGCATTTT. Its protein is CASSLSGRLSNQPQHF.

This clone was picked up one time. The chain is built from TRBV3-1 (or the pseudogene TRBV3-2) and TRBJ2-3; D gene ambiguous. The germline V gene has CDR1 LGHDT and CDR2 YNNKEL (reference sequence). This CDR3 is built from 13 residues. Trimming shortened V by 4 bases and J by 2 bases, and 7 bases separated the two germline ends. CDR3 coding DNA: TGTGCCAGCAGCCTGGGCCTCACAGATACGCAGTATTTT. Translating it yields CASSLGLTDTQYF.

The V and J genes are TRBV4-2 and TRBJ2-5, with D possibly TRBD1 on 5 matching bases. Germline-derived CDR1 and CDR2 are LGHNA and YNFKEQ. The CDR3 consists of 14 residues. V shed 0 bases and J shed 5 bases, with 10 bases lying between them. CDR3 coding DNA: TGTGCCAGCAGCCAAGATACAGGTTGGGAGACCCAGTACTTC. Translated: CASSQDTGWETQYF.

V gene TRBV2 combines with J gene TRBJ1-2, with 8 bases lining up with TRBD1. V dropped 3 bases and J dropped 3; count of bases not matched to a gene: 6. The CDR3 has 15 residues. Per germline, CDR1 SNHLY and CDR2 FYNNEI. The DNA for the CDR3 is TGTGCCAGCAGTGATTATGTGACAGGGGACTATGGCTACACCTTC. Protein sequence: CASSDYVTGDYGYTF.

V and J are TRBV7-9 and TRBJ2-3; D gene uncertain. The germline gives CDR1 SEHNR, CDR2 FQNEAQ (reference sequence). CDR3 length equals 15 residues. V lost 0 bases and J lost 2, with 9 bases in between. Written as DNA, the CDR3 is TGTGCCAGCAGCTTAGCGATGCTACCCACAGATACGCAGTATTTT. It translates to CASSLAMLPTDTQYF. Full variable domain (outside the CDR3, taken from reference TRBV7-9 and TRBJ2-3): DTGVSQNPRHKITKRGQNVTFRCDPISEHNRLYWYRQTLGQGPEFLTYFQNEAQLEKSRLLSDRFSAERPKGSFSTLEIQRTEQGDSAMYLCASSLAMLPTDTQYFGPGTRLTVL.

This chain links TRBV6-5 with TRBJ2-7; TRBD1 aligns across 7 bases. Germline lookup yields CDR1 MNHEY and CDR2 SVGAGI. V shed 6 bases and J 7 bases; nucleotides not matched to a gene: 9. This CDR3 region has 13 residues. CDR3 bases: TGTGCCAGCAGGATGGACAGGTTCGGTGAGCAGTACTTC. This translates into CASRMDRFGEQYF.

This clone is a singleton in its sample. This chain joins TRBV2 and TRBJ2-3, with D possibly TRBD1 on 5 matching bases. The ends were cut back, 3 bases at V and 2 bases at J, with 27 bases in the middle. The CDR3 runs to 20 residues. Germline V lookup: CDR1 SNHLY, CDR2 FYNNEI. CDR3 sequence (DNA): TGTGCCAGCAGTGAGTTTAGGGGTTCCCACCAAAGATACCACACAGATACGCAGTATTTT. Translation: CASSEFRGSHQRYHTDTQYF.

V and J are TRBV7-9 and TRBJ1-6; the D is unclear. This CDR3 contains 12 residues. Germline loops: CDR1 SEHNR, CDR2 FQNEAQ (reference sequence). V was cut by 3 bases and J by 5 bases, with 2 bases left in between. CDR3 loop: CASSFNNSPLHF. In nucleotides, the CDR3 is TGTGCCAGCAGCTTTAATAATTCACCCCTCCACTTT.

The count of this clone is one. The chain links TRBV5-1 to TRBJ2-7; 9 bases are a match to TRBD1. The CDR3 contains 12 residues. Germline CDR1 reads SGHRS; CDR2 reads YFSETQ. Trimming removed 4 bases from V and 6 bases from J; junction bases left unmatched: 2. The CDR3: CASSLDRGEQYF. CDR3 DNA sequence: TGCGCCAGCAGCCTGGACAGGGGCGAGCAGTACTTC.

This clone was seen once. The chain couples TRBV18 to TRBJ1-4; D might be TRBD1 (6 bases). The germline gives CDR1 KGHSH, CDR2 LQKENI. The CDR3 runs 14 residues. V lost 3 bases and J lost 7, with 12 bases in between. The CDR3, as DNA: TGTGCCAGCTCACCTAGACAGGCAGCTGAAAAACTGTTTTTT. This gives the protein CASSPRQAAEKLFF.

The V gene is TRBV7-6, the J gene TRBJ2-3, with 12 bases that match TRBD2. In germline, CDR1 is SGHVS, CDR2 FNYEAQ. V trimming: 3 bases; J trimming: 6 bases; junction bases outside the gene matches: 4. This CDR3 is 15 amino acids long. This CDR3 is CASSFQGLAGDTQYF. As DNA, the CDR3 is TGTGCCAGCAGCTTCCAGGGACTAGCGGGTGATACGCAGTATTTT.

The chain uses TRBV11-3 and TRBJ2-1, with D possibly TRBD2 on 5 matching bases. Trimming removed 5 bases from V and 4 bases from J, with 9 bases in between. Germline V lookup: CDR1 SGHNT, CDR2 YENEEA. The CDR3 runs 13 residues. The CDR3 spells CASSERGYNEQFF. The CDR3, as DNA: TGTGCCAGCAGCGAAAGAGGGTACAATGAGCAGTTCTTC.

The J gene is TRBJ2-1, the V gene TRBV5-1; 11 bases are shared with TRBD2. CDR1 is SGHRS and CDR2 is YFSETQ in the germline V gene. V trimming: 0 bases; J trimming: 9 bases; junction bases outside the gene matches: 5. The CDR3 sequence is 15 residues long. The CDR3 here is CASSLVSGGAGEQFF. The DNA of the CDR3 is TGCGCCAGCAGCTTGGTTAGCGGGGGGGCCGGTGAGCAGTTCTTC.

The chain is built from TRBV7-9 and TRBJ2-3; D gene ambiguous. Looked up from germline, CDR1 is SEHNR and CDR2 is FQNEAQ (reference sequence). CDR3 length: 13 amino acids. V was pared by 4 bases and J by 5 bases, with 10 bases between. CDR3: CASSSNTGDTQYF. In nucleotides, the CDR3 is TGTGCCAGCAGCTCAAACACGGGAGATACGCAGTATTTT.

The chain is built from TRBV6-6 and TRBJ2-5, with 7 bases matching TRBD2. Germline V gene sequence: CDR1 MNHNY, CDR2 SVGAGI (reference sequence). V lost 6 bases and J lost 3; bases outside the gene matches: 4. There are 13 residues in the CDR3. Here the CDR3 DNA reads TGTGCCAGCAGGGCGAGCGGGGAAGAGACCCAGTACTTC. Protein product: CASRASGEETQYF.

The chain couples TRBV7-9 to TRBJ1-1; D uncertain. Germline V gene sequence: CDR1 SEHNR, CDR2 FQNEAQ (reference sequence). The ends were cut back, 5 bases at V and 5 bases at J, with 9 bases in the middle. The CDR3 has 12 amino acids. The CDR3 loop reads CASSLPRTEAFF. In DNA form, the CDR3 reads TGTGCCAGCAGCCTCCCGAGGACTGAAGCTTTCTTT. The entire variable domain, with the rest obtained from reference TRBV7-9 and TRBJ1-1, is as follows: DTGVSQNPRHKITKRGQNVTFRCDPISEHNRLYWYRQTLGQGPEFLTYFQNEAQLEKSRLLSDRFSAERPKGSFSTLEIQRTEQGDSAMYLCASSLPRTEAFFGQGTRLTVV.

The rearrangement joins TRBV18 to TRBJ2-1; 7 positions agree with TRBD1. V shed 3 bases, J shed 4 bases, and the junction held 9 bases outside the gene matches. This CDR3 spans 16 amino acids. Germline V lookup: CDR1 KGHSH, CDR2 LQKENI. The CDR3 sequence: CASSPRDSQTYNEQFF. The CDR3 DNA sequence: TGTGCCAGCTCACCTCGGGACAGCCAAACTTACAATGAGCAGTTCTTC.

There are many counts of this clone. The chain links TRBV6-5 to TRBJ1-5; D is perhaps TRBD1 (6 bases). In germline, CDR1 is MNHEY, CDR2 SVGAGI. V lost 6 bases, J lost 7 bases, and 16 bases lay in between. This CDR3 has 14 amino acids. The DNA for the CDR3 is TGTGCCAGCAGCCGAACGGGACAAGGGCAGCCCCAGCATTTT. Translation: CASSRTGQGQPQHF.

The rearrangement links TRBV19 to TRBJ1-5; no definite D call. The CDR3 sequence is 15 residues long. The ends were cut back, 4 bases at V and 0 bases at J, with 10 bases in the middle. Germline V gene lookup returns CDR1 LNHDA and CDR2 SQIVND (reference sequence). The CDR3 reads CASSTNSYSNQPQHF. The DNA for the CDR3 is TGTGCCAGTAGTACTAACTCGTATAGCAATCAGCCCCAGCATTTT.